This T cell receptor beta chain was obtained from a study of T cell repertoires in cytomegalovirus infection. On the study more broadly: Well-studied HLA-B-restricted epitopes and recently identified HLA-C-restricted epitopes of CMV were both used in the study. TCR beta signatures that were public indicated CMV infection and matching HLA type.

Note on this clonotype: What it binds is not known.

General study results and limits: Summed frequency of shared TCR beta families picked out CMV carriers who also had the relevant HLA. HLA-C-restricted CMV-specific TCR beta clonotypes prevailed in the ex vivo response.

Each CDR3 protein gets one entry after TCRdb re-called the reads with MiXCR. The data show under 120,000 distinct CDR3 sequences, with under 45% seen just once and roughly 74% held by the top ten. The V gene lost 4 bases and the J gene lost 11 bases, with 29 bases spanning the gap. Looked up from germline, CDR1 is SGHNT and CDR2 is YYREEE (reference sequence). CDR3 length equals 17 residues. This chain uses TRBV5-4 with TRBJ2-3; D is perhaps TRBD2 (6 bases). The clonotype originates from a human donor in good health (CMV status not recorded). Some clones in this sample may be carry-over from other donors' samples. Sample: CD8+ T cells from cultured PBMCs, taken from culture after CMV antigen stimulation. The CDR3 DNA follows: TGTGCCAGCAGCCCGGGGACCGCGGGGAGGCCGGGCCGGCGGCAGTATTTT. It specifies CASSPGTAGRPGRRQYF.